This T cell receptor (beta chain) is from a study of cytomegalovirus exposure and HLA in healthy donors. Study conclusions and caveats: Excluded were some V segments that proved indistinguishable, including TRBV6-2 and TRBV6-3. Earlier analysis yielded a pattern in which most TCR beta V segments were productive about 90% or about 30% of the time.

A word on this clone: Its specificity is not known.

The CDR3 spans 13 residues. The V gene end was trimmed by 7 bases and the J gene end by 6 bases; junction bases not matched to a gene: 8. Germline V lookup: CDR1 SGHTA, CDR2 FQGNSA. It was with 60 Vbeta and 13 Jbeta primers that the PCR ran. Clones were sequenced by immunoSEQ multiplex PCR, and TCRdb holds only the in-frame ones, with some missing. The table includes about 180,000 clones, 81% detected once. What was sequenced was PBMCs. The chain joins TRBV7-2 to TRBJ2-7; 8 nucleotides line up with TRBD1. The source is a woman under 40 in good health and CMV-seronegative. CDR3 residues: CASNYDGTGEQYF. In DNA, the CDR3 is TGTGCCAGCAACTACGACGGGACAGGCGAGCAGTACTTC.